Listed below are T cell receptor beta chains from one sample, sequenced in a study of blood T cells in healthy people across ages. MiXCR, run by TCRdb on the 5' RACE reads, gives a single entry per CDR3 protein. The sample has 1.8 million or so distinct CDR3 sequences, 30% to 40% seen once. The source material was blood. These TCRs come from a human donor in good health. The CDR3 runs from the conserved cysteine through the conserved F or W. The order of the fields is clone size, V gene, D gene, J gene, CDR3 protein, CDR3 DNA. A D gene is named only where the DNA matches it firmly. Expanded clones are given a class, and other clones once, few, many or no size at all.

NA	TRBV9	NA	TRBJ2-7	CASSVGQAAYEQYF	TGTGCCAGCAGCGTAGGGCAGGCAGCCTACGAGCAGTACTTC
NA	TRBV18	TRBD2	TRBJ2-1	CASSRFKSGETLEQFF	TGTGCCAGCTCACGCTTTAAGAGCGGGGAAACCCTCGAGCAGTTCTTC
NA	TRBV3-1	TRBD1	TRBJ1-2	CASSQVVGGGGYTF	TGTGCCAGCAGCCAAGTTGTAGGGGGCGGCGGCTACACCTTC
NA	TRBV4-1	TRBD1	TRBJ2-7	CASSHRTGDSYEQYF	TGCGCCAGCAGCCATCGGACAGGCGACTCCTACGAGCAGTACTTC
many	TRBV7-2	NA	TRBJ1-1	CASSRTRGVGEAFF	TGTGCCAGCAGCCGGACGCGTGGGGTGGGTGAAGCTTTCTTT
NA	TRBV19	TRBD1	TRBJ1-5	CASSIVQGSNQPQHF	TGTGCCAGTAGTATAGTACAGGGGAGCAATCAGCCCCAGCATTTT
NA	TRBV7-3	NA	TRBJ1-1	CASSGGTWGTEAFF	TGTGCCAGCAGCGGAGGGACCTGGGGCACTGAAGCTTTCTTT
NA	TRBV5-1	TRBD1	TRBJ1-1	CASSLSRTGQGEAFF	TGCGCCAGCAGCCTATCGCGGACAGGTCAGGGTGAAGCTTTCTTT
few	TRBV9	NA	TRBJ1-2	CASSVDSDYGYTF	TGTGCCAGCAGCGTAGATTCAGACTATGGCTACACCTTC
NA	TRBV19	NA	TRBJ1-6	CASKTGIGYNSPLHF	TGTGCCAGTAAAACAGGGATAGGCTATAATTCACCCCTCCACTTT
NA	TRBV4-1	NA	TRBJ2-1	CASSQDPLVVGGRNEQFF	TGCGCCAGCAGCCAAGATCCCCTTGTCGTGGGGGGGCGTAATGAGCAGTTCTTC
few	TRBV12-3/TRBV12-4	NA	TRBJ2-1	CASSLSPYEQFF	TGTGCCAGCAGTTTATCACCCTACGAGCAGTTCTTC
few	TRBV9	NA	TRBJ2-7	CASSVGATTGDEQYF	TGTGCCAGCAGCGTAGGAGCCACAACGGGTGACGAGCAGTACTTC
few	TRBV5-1	NA	TRBJ2-7	CASSLGQLELYEQYF	TGCGCCAGCAGCTTGGGACAGTTAGAGCTCTACGAGCAGTACTTC
few	TRBV7-2	NA	TRBJ1-1	CASSPSNRAFF	TGTGCCAGCAGCCCGAGTAACAGAGCTTTCTTT
many	TRBV11-2	NA	TRBJ2-4	CASSPFQGDSGIQYF	TGTGCCAGCAGCCCCTTTCAGGGAGATAGCGGCATTCAGTACTTC
few	TRBV4-1	TRBD2	TRBJ2-3	CASSQGFSSGYSTDTQYF	TGCGCCAGCAGCCAGGGGTTTTCTAGCGGTTATAGCACAGATACGCAGTATTTT
NA	TRBV5-1	NA	TRBJ2-3	CAGSPRTPSTDTQYF	TGCGCCGGCAGCCCACGGACGCCTAGCACAGATACGCAGTATTTT
once	TRBV29-1	TRBD1	TRBJ2-1	CSYAQGLSFNEQFF	TGCAGCTACGCACAGGGGCTGTCCTTCAATGAGCAGTTCTTC
few	TRBV20-1	NA	TRBJ1-6	CSATGPENSPLHF	TGCAGTGCTACGGGACCGGAAAATTCACCCCTCCACTTT
few	TRBV7-2	NA	TRBJ1-2	CASSQGSGGYGYTF	TGTGCCAGCAGCCAAGGTTCAGGTGGTTATGGCTACACCTTC
few	TRBV12-3/TRBV12-4	TRBD1	TRBJ2-7	CASSQPGQGLHEQYF	TGTGCCAGCAGCCAACCGGGACAGGGGCTGCACGAGCAGTACTTC
NA	TRBV9	TRBD1	TRBJ2-1	CATGSGTVYNEQFF	TGTGCCACAGGTTCCGGGACAGTATACAATGAGCAGTTCTTC
NA	TRBV12-3/TRBV12-4	NA	TRBJ2-3	CASQRPADTQYF	TGTGCCAGCCAGCGTCCAGCAGATACGCAGTATTTT
NA	TRBV12-5	NA	TRBJ1-1	CASGLAYTEAFF	TGTGCTAGTGGTTTGGCCTACACTGAAGCTTTCTTT
few	TRBV11-1	NA	TRBJ2-7	CASQLAVTYEQYF	TGTGCCAGTCAACTAGCAGTGACCTACGAGCAGTACTTC
few	TRBV12-3/TRBV12-4	NA	TRBJ1-2	CASRTGLLYGYTF	TGTGCCAGCAGGACAGGCCTCCTCTATGGCTACACCTTC
few	TRBV20-1	TRBD2	TRBJ2-3	CSASLTSGATDMQYF	TGCAGTGCTAGCCTGACTAGCGGGGCCACAGATATGCAGTATTTT
NA	TRBV7-9	NA	TRBJ2-1	CAAAGGRSSHNEQFF	TGTGCCGCGGCCGGCGGGCGGAGCTCCCACAATGAGCAGTTCTTC
once	TRBV20-1	NA	TRBJ2-1	CSARPQPRASVNEQFF	TGCAGTGCTAGGCCTCAGCCCCGCGCTAGCGTCAATGAGCAGTTCTTC
NA	TRBV7-6	NA	TRBJ2-5	CASSPYVGGASETQYF	TGTGCCAGCAGCCCCTACGTAGGGGGGGCTTCGGAGACCCAGTACTTC
NA	TRBV6-5	NA	TRBJ1-2	CASRKRGNYGYTF	TGTGCCAGCAGAAAACGGGGGAACTATGGCTACACCTTC
NA	TRBV6-5	TRBD1	TRBJ2-7	CASRLRDRTYEQYF	TGTGCCAGCAGACTCCGGGACAGGACCTACGAGCAGTACTTC
few	TRBV21-1	NA	TRBJ1-2	CASTCVQGDSNYGYTF	TGTGCCAGCACATGTGTGCAGGGGGATTCTAACTATGGCTACACCTTC
NA	TRBV12-3/TRBV12-4	NA	TRBJ2-3	CASSLGPGSTDAQYF	TGTGCCAGCAGTTTAGGCCCAGGGAGCACAGATGCGCAGTATTTT
NA	TRBV5-5	TRBD1	TRBJ2-5	CASSLTLGGQGETQYF	TGTGCCAGCAGCTTAACCTTAGGGGGACAGGGAGAGACCCAGTACTTC
few	TRBV5-5	NA	TRBJ2-1	CASSLEAGVAYNEQFF	TGTGCCAGCAGCTTGGAAGCAGGGGTTGCCTACAATGAGCAGTTCTTC
NA	TRBV7-9	TRBD1	TRBJ1-4	CASSSRQGLKLFF	TGTGCCAGCAGCTCAAGACAGGGTCTTAAACTGTTTTTT
few	TRBV4-3	TRBD2	TRBJ2-1	CASSPLAGGAFYEQFF	TGCGCCAGCAGCCCGCTAGCGGGGGGGGCTTTCTATGAGCAGTTCTTC
NA	TRBV11-2	NA	TRBJ1-1	CASSSLTRGREAFF	TGTGCCAGCAGCTCCCTCACTAGGGGCCGTGAAGCTTTCTTT
few	TRBV7-2	TRBD1	TRBJ2-7	CASSSQGYGEQYF	TGTGCCAGCAGCTCACAGGGGTACGGCGAGCAGTACTTC
once	TRBV25-1	NA	TRBJ2-3	CASSSGPPSTDTRYF	TGTGCCAGCAGTTCGGGCCCCCCAAGCACAGATACGCGGTATTTT
NA	TRBV20-1	NA	TRBJ2-3	CSARDRQRRTDTQYF	TGCAGTGCTAGAGATAGACAGCGCCGCACAGATACGCAGTATTTT
few	TRBV4-1	NA	TRBJ2-3	CASSQVGVPDTQYF	TGCGCCAGCAGCCAAGTAGGGGTCCCAGATACGCAGTATTTT
NA	TRBV5-1	NA	TRBJ2-5	CASSPNGESQETQYF	TGCGCCAGCAGCCCTAATGGCGAGAGTCAAGAGACCCAGTACTTC
NA	TRBV20-1	NA	TRBJ1-5	CSARDAWGGGNQPQHF	TGCAGTGCTAGAGATGCGTGGGGAGGAGGCAATCAGCCCCAGCATTTT
NA	TRBV5-1	NA	TRBJ1-4	CANRDTGSGEKLFF	TGCGCCAACCGGGACACTGGAAGCGGTGAAAAACTGTTTTTT
NA	TRBV15	NA	TRBJ1-5	CATSAGRRGTRQPQHF	TGTGCCACCAGTGCCGGGAGGAGAGGGACGCGGCAGCCCCAGCATTTT
NA	TRBV7-2	NA	TRBJ1-1	CASRLKTEAFF	TGTGCCTCCCGGTTGAAGACTGAAGCTTTCTTT
few	TRBV7-8	NA	TRBJ1-4	CASSSRDWNNEKLFF	TGTGCCAGCAGCTCCCGGGACTGGAACAATGAAAAACTGTTTTTT
once	TRBV7-3	TRBD1	TRBJ1-1	CASSWDRRTSEAFF	TGTGCCAGCAGCTGGGACAGGAGGACCTCTGAAGCTTTCTTT
NA	TRBV12-3/TRBV12-4	NA	TRBJ2-5	CASSNTLTGRGAETQYF	TGTGCCAGCAGCAACACCCTAACCGGCAGGGGCGCAGAGACCCAGTACTTC
few	TRBV7-2	TRBD2	TRBJ2-3	CASSLTSGGTYTDTQYF	TGTGCCAGCAGCTTGACTAGCGGGGGGACCTACACAGATACGCAGTATTTT
once	TRBV7-9	NA	TRBJ2-1	CASSSRVPLNEQFF	TGTGCCAGCAGCTCCAGGGTACCCCTCAATGAGCAGTTCTTC
NA	TRBV7-2	NA	TRBJ1-3	CASSLRGDGGNTIYF	TGTGCCAGCAGCTTGCGAGGGGATGGAGGAAACACCATATATTTT
NA	TRBV10-3	NA	TRBJ1-4	CAISESGRGLFF	TGTGCCATCAGTGAGTCCGGTAGAGGGCTGTTTTTT
NA	TRBV3-1	NA	TRBJ2-5	CASSQQPGGVGETQYF	TGTGCCAGCAGTCAACAGCCAGGCGGGGTCGGAGAGACCCAGTACTTC